Listed below are T cell receptor beta chains from one sample, sequenced in a study of OX40 agonist ivuxolimab in advanced cancers. TCRdb's table, derived via immunoSEQ multiplex PCR, lists solely in-frame clones and lacks some. The sample records over 45,000 clones, about 83% being singletons. The sequences come from CD4+ or CD8+ T cells sorted from blood, collected in a trial of the OX40 agonist ivuxolimab. The receptor source for this set is an adult with an advanced solid tumor such as melanoma, head and neck, liver or kidney cancer. CDR3s include the opening cysteine and the closing phenylalanine or tryptophan. Each record gives: V gene, D gene, J gene, clone size, CDR3 DNA, CDR3 protein. The D gene is left open where the match is weak. The size field is filled for only some rows; it gives once, few, many or a size class.

V: TRBV10-3; D: TRBD2; J: TRBJ2-3; size: -; DNA: TGTGCCATCAGTGCCCGACTAGCGGGGGGTGTCCCGGAGACCACAGATACGCAGTATTTT; CDR3: CAISARLAGGVPETTDTQYF
V: TRBV12-1; D: -; J: TRBJ2-7; size: -; DNA: -; CDR3: CASSFAGGTYYEQYF
V: TRBV27; D: -; J: TRBJ1-5; size: -; DNA: TGTGCCAGCAGTCTCGAAGGGTATCAGCCCCAGCATTTT; CDR3: CASSLEGYQPQHF
V: TRBV28; D: -; J: TRBJ2-7; size: -; DNA: TGTGCCAGCAGTTTAATGGGGGGCCCCCACGAGCAGTACTTC; CDR3: CASSLMGGPHEQYF
V: TRBV2; D: -; J: TRBJ1-4; size: -; DNA: TGTGCCAGCAGCAATGGGACATCAGCTAATGAAAAACTGTTTTTT; CDR3: CASSNGTSANEKLFF
V: TRBV6-5; D: -; J: TRBJ1-1; size: -; DNA: TGTGCCAGCAGGTCGACAGCTAACACTGAAGCTTTCTTT; CDR3: CASRSTANTEAFF
V: TRBV29-1; D: TRBD2; J: TRBJ2-1; size: -; DNA: TGCAGCGCCCTAGCGGGGGGGATTGTTGAGCAGTTCTTC; CDR3: CSALAGGIVEQFF
V: TRBV15; D: -; J: TRBJ2-5; size: -; DNA: TGTGCCACCAGCAGAGATGTTGGACAAGAGACCCAGTACTTC; CDR3: CATSRDVGQETQYF
V: TRBV7-2; D: -; J: TRBJ1-6; size: -; DNA: TGTGCCAGCAGCCCTCCCTCCTATAATTCACCCCTCCACTTT; CDR3: CASSPPSYNSPLHF
V: TRBV18; D: TRBD1; J: TRBJ2-7; size: few; DNA: TGTGCCAGCTCACAAGGACAGGGGGCTCACGAGCAGTACTTC; CDR3: CASSQGQGAHEQYF
V: TRBV21-1; D: -; J: TRBJ2-1; size: -; DNA: TGTGCCAGCAGCCCTATAGGACTAGCGGGCTACAATGAGCAGTTCTTC; CDR3: CASSPIGLAGYNEQFF
V: TRBV28; D: TRBD1; J: TRBJ1-2; size: -; DNA: TGTGCCAGCAGATCAGGACAGGGTGATGGCTACACCTTC; CDR3: CASRSGQGDGYTF
V: TRBV5-1; D: TRBD2; J: TRBJ2-1; size: -; DNA: TGCGCCAGCAGCGAGCGGGAGGGCCGTAATGAGCAGTTCTTC; CDR3: CASSEREGRNEQFF
V: TRBV6-4; D: -; J: TRBJ2-2; size: -; DNA: TGTGCCAGCAGTGACTCACTAGGAGCCCACGGGGAGCTGTTTTTT; CDR3: CASSDSLGAHGELFF
V: TRBV4-3; D: -; J: TRBJ2-6; size: -; DNA: TGCGCCAGCAGCCAAGTTCCCAGCTCTGGGGCCAACGTCCTGACTTTC; CDR3: CASSQVPSSGANVLTF
V: TRBV7-2; D: TRBD2; J: TRBJ2-7; size: -; DNA: TGTGCCAGCAGCTTCCAAGGACTAGCAAGCGAGCAGTACTTC; CDR3: CASSFQGLASEQYF
V: TRBV5-1; D: TRBD1; J: TRBJ2-3; size: few; DNA: TGCGCCAGCAGCTACCAGCCGACAGGGGGCGCAGATACGCAGTATTTT; CDR3: CASSYQPTGGADTQYF
V: TRBV5-6; D: -; J: TRBJ1-6; size: -; DNA: TGTGCCAGCAGCACCCCCCCCGGGGCAGCTTCAAATTCACCCCTCCACTTT; CDR3: CASSTPPGAASNSPLHF
V: TRBV30; D: TRBD2; J: TRBJ2-3; size: once; DNA: TGTGCCTGGAGTCTGACTAGCGGGGGGCAAACGCAGTATTTT; CDR3: CAWSLTSGGQTQYF
V: TRBV5-6; D: -; J: TRBJ1-6; size: -; DNA: TGTGCCAGCAGCTTAGACAGCGCTTATAATTCACCCCTCCACTTT; CDR3: CASSLDSAYNSPLHF
V: TRBV27; D: -; J: TRBJ2-6; size: -; DNA: TGTGCCAGCAACTCCCAAGCACGGGCCAACGTCCTGACTTTC; CDR3: CASNSQARANVLTF
V: TRBV7-6; D: -; J: TRBJ2-3; size: few; DNA: TGTGCCAGCAGCTTAGCGCCCTCGGAGGATACGCAGTATTTT; CDR3: CASSLAPSEDTQYF
V: TRBV6-5; D: TRBD2; J: TRBJ2-7; size: -; DNA: TGTGCCAGCCACCGACTAGCGGGCCCCTACGAGCAGTACTTC; CDR3: CASHRLAGPYEQYF
V: TRBV7-9; D: -; J: TRBJ1-5; size: -; DNA: TGTGCCAGCAGTGGGGACCTCAAGGAAATGCCCCAGCATTTT; CDR3: CASSGDLKEMPQHF
V: TRBV6-5; D: TRBD1; J: TRBJ2-5; size: -; DNA: TGTGCCAGCAGTTCCCCAGGGGGTGAGACCCAGTACTTC; CDR3: CASSSPGGETQYF
V: TRBV28; D: -; J: TRBJ1-6; size: -; DNA: TGTGCCAGCAGTTTGGGAGGGTATAATTCACCCCTCCACTTT; CDR3: CASSLGGYNSPLHF
V: TRBV27; D: -; J: TRBJ2-1; size: -; DNA: TGTGCCAGCACCCCGGGACCATTCAATGAGCAGTTCTTC; CDR3: CASTPGPFNEQFF
V: TRBV30; D: -; J: TRBJ1-2; size: few; DNA: TGTGCCGGAAGGCCAGGGGATGGCTACACCTTC; CDR3: CAGRPGDGYTF
V: TRBV19; D: -; J: TRBJ1-2; size: -; DNA: TGTGCCAGTAGTCCTGGGGGAAAAGACCACTATGGCTACACCTTC; CDR3: CASSPGGKDHYGYTF
V: TRBV5-1; D: -; J: TRBJ2-3; size: few; DNA: TGCGCCAGCAGTTTGAGAGGGGCGAGGACAGATACGCAGTATTTT; CDR3: CASSLRGARTDTQYF
V: TRBV19; D: -; J: TRBJ2-3; size: -; DNA: TGTGCCAGTAGTACCAGACTGACCACAGATACGCAGTATTTT; CDR3: CASSTRLTTDTQYF
V: TRBV28; D: -; J: TRBJ1-4; size: -; DNA: TGTGCCAGCCGGGGACGGCGGGGTGAAAAACTGTTTTTT; CDR3: CASRGRRGEKLFF
V: TRBV2; D: TRBD1; J: TRBJ1-2; size: -; DNA: TGTGCCAGCAGTGAATTCGGACAGGGGGGATCTGGCTACACCTTC; CDR3: CASSEFGQGGSGYTF
V: TRBV21-1; D: -; J: TRBJ1-3; size: -; DNA: TGTGCCAGCAGCACTCAGGACGGTGGACTTTCTGGAAACACCATATATTTT; CDR3: CASSTQDGGLSGNTIYF
V: TRBV5-1; D: TRBD2; J: TRBJ2-3; size: once; DNA: TGCGCCAGCAGCTTGGGGATTAGCGGGGAAAGCACAGATACGCAGTATTTT; CDR3: CASSLGISGESTDTQYF
V: TRBV9; D: TRBD2; J: TRBJ2-1; size: -; DNA: TGTGCCAGCAGTGCCCTTCAGGCTAGCGGGGGTACTCCCCCCCCGGATAATGAGCAGTTCTTC; CDR3: CASSALQASGGTPPPDNEQFF
V: TRBV30; D: -; J: TRBJ1-2; size: few; DNA: TGTGCCTGGAGTGTATTGGGGTATCCTAACTATGGCTACACCTTC; CDR3: CAWSVLGYPNYGYTF
V: TRBV11-2; D: TRBD2; J: TRBJ2-2; size: -; DNA: TGTGCCAGCAGCCCTACTAGCGGGGGAGTCACCGGGGAGCTGTTTTTT; CDR3: CASSPTSGGVTGELFF
V: TRBV30; D: TRBD1; J: TRBJ1-2; size: -; DNA: TGTGCCTGGACCTTGGACAGGGGGTATGGCTACACCTTC; CDR3: CAWTLDRGYGYTF
V: TRBV18; D: -; J: TRBJ2-5; size: few; DNA: TGTGCCAGCTCACCCACCCGGGGGCCCAGGGAGACCCAGTACTTC; CDR3: CASSPTRGPRETQYF
V: TRBV15; D: -; J: TRBJ2-7; size: -; DNA: TGTGCCACCAGCGCAGGGGTTTGGTACGAGCAGTACTTC; CDR3: CATSAGVWYEQYF
V: TRBV5-4; D: -; J: TRBJ2-2; size: -; DNA: TGTGCCAGCAGCTTGGACTGGACACCGAACACCGGGGAGCTGTTTTTT; CDR3: CASSLDWTPNTGELFF
V: TRBV10-3; D: TRBD1; J: TRBJ1-2; size: -; DNA: TGTGCCATCAGTTACAGGGGGAGTGCTGGCTACACCTTC; CDR3: CAISYRGSAGYTF
V: TRBV28; D: -; J: TRBJ2-2; size: once; DNA: TGTGCCAGCAGTGTACTCACCGGGGAGCTGTTTTTT; CDR3: CASSVLTGELFF
V: TRBV4-3; D: -; J: TRBJ1-4; size: -; DNA: TGCGCCAGCAGCCAAGAACCGACCCCTAGGTCAGCTGTGATTTTT; CDR3: CASSQEPTPRSAVIF
V: TRBV6-7; D: TRBD1; J: TRBJ2-5; size: -; DNA: TGTGCCAGCAGTTTGGGCAGGGGGCCGCCGGAGACCCAGTACTTC; CDR3: CASSLGRGPPETQYF
V: TRBV5-1; D: TRBD2; J: TRBJ2-5; size: -; DNA: TGCGCCAGCAGTCTTATTCTAGCGGACCAAGAGACCCAGTACTTC; CDR3: CASSLILADQETQYF
V: TRBV6-6; D: -; J: TRBJ1-2; size: -; DNA: TGTGCCAGCAGTTACTCTAGGGTAAACTATGGCTACACCTTC; CDR3: CASSYSRVNYGYTF
V: TRBV5-1; D: -; J: TRBJ2-7; size: -; DNA: TGCGCCAGCAGCTTGTACGGGCTCGAGCAGTACTTC; CDR3: CASSLYGLEQYF
V: TRBV2; D: -; J: TRBJ2-3; size: -; DNA: TGTGCCAGCAGCCCGATAGTAGATACGCAGTATTTT; CDR3: CASSPIVDTQYF
V: TRBV10-3; D: TRBD1; J: TRBJ2-7; size: -; DNA: TGTGCCATCAGTCAACTTCCGAGGACAGGACGGGACTACGAGCAGTACTTC; CDR3: CAISQLPRTGRDYEQYF